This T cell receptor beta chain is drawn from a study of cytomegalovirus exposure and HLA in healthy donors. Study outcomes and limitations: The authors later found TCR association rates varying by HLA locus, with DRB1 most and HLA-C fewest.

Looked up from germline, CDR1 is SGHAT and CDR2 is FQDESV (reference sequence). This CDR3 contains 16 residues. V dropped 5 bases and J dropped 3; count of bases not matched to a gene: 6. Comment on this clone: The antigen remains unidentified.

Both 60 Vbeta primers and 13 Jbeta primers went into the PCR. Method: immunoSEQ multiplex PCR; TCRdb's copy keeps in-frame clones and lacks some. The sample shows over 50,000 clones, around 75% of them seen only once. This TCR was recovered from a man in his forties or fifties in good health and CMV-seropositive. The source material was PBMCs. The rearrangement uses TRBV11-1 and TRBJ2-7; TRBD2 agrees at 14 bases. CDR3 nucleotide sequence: TGTGCCAGCAGCGGGGGGACTAGCGGGAGTTACTACGAGCAGTACTTC. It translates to CASSGGTSGSYYEQYF.